This TCR beta chain was sequenced for a study of OX40 agonist ivuxolimab in advanced cancers. As for the study in general: Patients were treated with ivuxolimab, an agonistic anti-OX40 (CD134) antibody. While on treatment, patients had intravenous ivuxolimab at 0.01 to 10 mg/kg every 2 weeks. Cancers in dose escalation were hepatocellular, melanoma, renal cell and head and neck.

As regards this clone: Its target is unknown.

Germline V gene data show CDR1 as LGHNA and CDR2 as YSLEER. The ends lost 1 base at V and 2 bases at J; junction bases unmatched: 6. CDR3 length: 16 residues. Broader study findings: Clonal expansion was among the lowest in partial responders at 0.1-3.0 mg/kg, especially CD8+.

Profiled with immunoSEQ multiplex PCR; TCRdb holds only in-frame clones, not every one. The repertoire holds more than 65,000 clones, with around 92% as singletons. The sequences come from CD4+ or CD8+ T cells sorted from blood, collected in a trial of the OX40 agonist ivuxolimab. The chain links TRBV4-3 to TRBJ2-5, with 8 bases matching TRBD2. This TCR was recovered from an adult with an advanced solid tumor such as melanoma, head and neck, liver or kidney cancer. The CDR3 DNA is TGCGCCAGCAGCCAAGGGAGCGGGGGCGTACAAGAGACCCAGTACTTC. Its translation: CASSQGSGGVQETQYF.